This entry features one TCR beta chain sequence. Its antigen is unidentified. A much bigger clone sits one base away, suggesting this may be a read error. Lacking the conserved final phenylalanine or tryptophan, this CDR3 likely reflects a read error. This CDR3 spans 14 amino acids. Unmatched junction bases numbered 9, after V lost 10 bases and J lost 1 base. CDR1 is ENHRY, CDR2 SYGVKD, per germline. This sample was taken from a study of T cells in Graves' hyperthyroidism and ophthalmopathy. Background on the study: Peripheral blood samples were taken at initial diagnosis, prior to any treatment.

Study observations and caveats: In simple terms, a model built on 13 V-J features told ophthalmopathy apart from stable hyperthyroidism. Most thyroid clonotypes that were expanded above 0.001 also turned up in blood.

The source material, RNA transcripts, was used to amplify TCR beta CDR3 regions. Using the HTBI primer set, a first-round RT-PCR was run on the TCR CDR3. TCRdb recomputed calls from the multiplex PCR reads with MiXCR, one row per CDR3 protein. The table records around 700,000 distinct CDR3 sequences, 30% to 40% of them present only once. The sequence was collected from a woman aged 35 to 49 with Graves' hyperthyroidism. Sequences were obtained from blood. The chain links TRBV10-3 to TRBJ1-1; 7 bases align to TRBD1. Here the CDR3 DNA reads TGTGCCAGCACTATGGGACAGTCGAACACTGAAGCTTTCCTT. Its translation: CASTMGQSNTEAFL.